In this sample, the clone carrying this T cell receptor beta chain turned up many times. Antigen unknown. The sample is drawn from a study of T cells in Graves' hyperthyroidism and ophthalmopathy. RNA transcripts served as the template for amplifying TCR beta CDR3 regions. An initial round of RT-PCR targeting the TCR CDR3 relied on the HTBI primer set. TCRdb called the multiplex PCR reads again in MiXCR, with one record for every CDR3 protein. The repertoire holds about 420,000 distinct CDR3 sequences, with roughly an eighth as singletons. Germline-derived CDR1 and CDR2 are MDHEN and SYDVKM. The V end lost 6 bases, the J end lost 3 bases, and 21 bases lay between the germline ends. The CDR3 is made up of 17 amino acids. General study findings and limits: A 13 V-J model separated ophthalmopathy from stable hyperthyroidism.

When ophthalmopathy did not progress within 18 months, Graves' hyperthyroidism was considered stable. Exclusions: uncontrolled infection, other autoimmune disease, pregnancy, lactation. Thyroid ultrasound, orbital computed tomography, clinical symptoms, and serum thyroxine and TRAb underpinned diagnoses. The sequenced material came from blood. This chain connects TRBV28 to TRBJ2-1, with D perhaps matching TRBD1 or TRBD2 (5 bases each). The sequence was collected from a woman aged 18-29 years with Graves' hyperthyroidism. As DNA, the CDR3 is TGTGCCAGCAGGAAAGGGCAGGTGGGGGTTTACTACAATGAGCAGTTCTTC. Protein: CASRKGQVGVYYNEQFF.